This TCR beta chain was sequenced during a study of T cells in Graves' hyperthyroidism and ophthalmopathy. Study-wide results and caveats: The authors' 13 V-J model separated ophthalmopathy from stable hyperthyroidism.

Between the trimmed V and J ends, which lost 4 bases and 12 bases, there was a span of 12 bases. Germline V gene data show CDR1 as SGHTA and CDR2 as FQGTGA. This CDR3 is 11 amino acids long. On this clonotype itself: Its cognate antigen is unknown. A much more abundant neighbour one base away suggests this may be a read error.

What was amplified from RNA transcripts were TCR beta CDR3 regions. The TCR CDR3 first-round RT-PCR relied on the HTBI primer set. TCRdb re-called the multiplex PCR reads with MiXCR, one entry per CDR3 protein. The sample lists just over 550,000 distinct CDR3 sequences; 40% to 55% were seen once. The study enrolled patients aged 18 to 65 with newly diagnosed hyperthyroidism of under 2 months' duration. Researchers barred patients who had uncontrolled infection, other autoimmune disease, pregnancy or lactation. In making diagnoses, clinical symptoms, serum thyroxine and TRAb, thyroid ultrasound and orbital computed tomography were all used.

J is TRBJ1-2 and V is TRBV7-3; no firm D call. This clonotype originated in a woman aged 18-29 years with Graves' hyperthyroidism. The specimen sequenced was peripheral blood or thyroid tissue (not recorded which). As DNA, the CDR3 is TGTGCCAGCAGCTCAGGTGGTCTCCACACCTTC. Protein sequence: CASSSGGLHTF.